One T cell receptor beta chain is described in this entry. The antigen remains undetermined. This CDR3 has 14 residues. V was shortened by 1 base and J by 7 bases, with 11 bases between the two germline ends. Germline-derived CDR1 and CDR2 are SGHTA and FQGNSA. The data stem from a study of post-analysis software for immune sequencing data. Study-wide context: The disease courses covered relapsing-remitting, secondary progressive and progressive-relapsing multiple sclerosis. Study-level findings and limits: For normalized Chao1 diversity, multiple sclerosis patients scored significantly lower than controls did. Patients showed TRBV5-6, TRBV5-1 and TRBV20-1 among 4 or 5 TRBV segments more frequent than in controls.

Presence of unique molecular identifiers characterized the TCR beta cDNA libraries. MiXCR, run by TCRdb on the PCR reads, gives a single entry per CDR3 protein. The data contain hundreds of thousands of distinct CDR3 sequences, roughly 50% of them singletons. Material for sequencing was blood. The TCR was taken from a girl between 5 and 17 years old with multiple sclerosis. The J gene is TRBJ1-5, the V gene TRBV7-2, with D possibly matching TRBD1 (6 bases). CDR3 loop: CASSLVGAEQPQHF. The CDR3 nucleotides are TGTGCCAGCAGCTTAGTGGGGGCGGAACAGCCCCAGCATTTT.